These 20 T cell receptor beta chains came from one sample sequenced in a study of CD8+CD57+ T cells in acquired aplastic anemia. It was genomic DNA that served as the template for profiling TCR beta VDJ and CDR3. TCRdb reprocessed the reads via MiXCR and lists one record per CDR3 protein. The table shows roughly 130,000 distinct CDR3 sequences, with 48% occurring only once. The source material was sorted CD4+, CD8+, or CD8+CD57+ T cells (not recorded which) from PBMCs. The source of these receptors is a human donor in good health, serving as a control.

This clonotype was recorded at least ten times. V is TRBV18 and J is TRBJ1-1; possibly TRBD1 for D (6 bases). Deletions cut 2 bases from V and 4 bases from J, with 11 bases between. From germline, CDR1 is KGHSH and CDR2 LQKENI. The CDR3 totals 14 residues. The chain's CDR3 is CASSPTGSSTEAFF. CDR3 nucleotides: TGTGCCAGCTCACCAACAGGGTCGAGCACTGAAGCTTTCTTT.

The chain has TRBV20-1 and TRBJ1-4; 7 nucleotides match TRBD1. The ends lost 5 bases at V and 5 bases at J; junction bases unmatched: 11. There are 15 residues in the CDR3. In germline, CDR1 is DFQATT, CDR2 SNEGSKA (reference sequence). The CDR3 DNA is TGCAGTGCTTACGGGGAGGGACAGCTGAATGAAAAACTGTTTTTT. It codes for CSAYGEGQLNEKLFF.

This chain uses TRBV10-3 with TRBJ2-7, with 10 bases that match TRBD2. The germline CDR1 and CDR2 sequences are ENHRY and SYGVKD. The CDR3 is made up of 20 amino acids. After removal of 3 bases from V and 0 bases from J, the junction contained 17 bases not matched to a gene. This CDR3 is CAISEALAGSGGSSSYEQYF. CDR3 DNA: TGTGCCATCAGTGAAGCTTTGGCGGGTAGCGGGGGGTCGAGCTCCTACGAGCAGTACTTC.

The sample holds many counts of this clonotype. The CDR3 coding sequence is TGCAGTGCTAGAGCCCAAATCACAGGGCCGAATCAGCCCCAGCATTTT. Residues: CSARAQITGPNQPQHF. The rearrangement joins TRBV20-1 to TRBJ1-5; possibly TRBD1 for D (6 bases). The ends were cut back, 1 base at V and 4 bases at J, with 17 bases in the middle. There are 16 residues in the CDR3. The germline gives CDR1 DFQATT, CDR2 SNEGSKA (reference sequence).

This clonotype was recorded many times. V usage is TRBV3-1 and J usage is TRBJ1-2, with D unclear. Germline assignment: CDR1 LGHDT and CDR2 YNNKEL (reference sequence). With 0 bases removed from V and 7 bases from J, the gap between germline ends came to 9 bases. This CDR3 has 13 amino acids. This CDR3 is CASSQDGRLGYTF. CDR3 in DNA: TGTGCCAGCAGCCAAGATGGACGGCTTGGCTACACCTTC.

This clonotype has only a few counts. This chain joins TRBV29-1 and TRBJ1-5, with D possibly matching TRBD1 (6 bases). The CDR3 sequence is 13 residues long. Germline CDR1 and CDR2: SQVTM and ANQGSEA. V was clipped by 4 bases and J by 3 bases, with 10 bases between them. The DNA of the CDR3 is TGCAGCGTTGCGACAGGCCTCAATCAGCCCCAGCATTTT. Translation gives CSVATGLNQPQHF.

This clonotype was detected ten times or more. J is TRBJ1-6 and V is TRBV30; no reliable D call. This CDR3 is built from 13 residues. The germline V gene encodes CDR1 GTSNPN and CDR2 SVGIG (reference sequence). The V gene lost 1 base and the J gene lost 9 bases, with 10 bases spanning the gap. In DNA form, the CDR3 reads TGTGCCTGGAGTGAGCAGAAAATTTCACCCCTCCACTTT. It encodes CAWSEQKISPLHF.

This clonotype was seen many times. The gene calls are TRBV5-1 and TRBJ2-1; 8 nucleotides match TRBD2. Germline lookup yields CDR1 SGHRS and CDR2 YFSETQ. J lost 5 bases, V lost 4 bases, and 8 bases had no gene match. The CDR3 extends over 15 amino acids. The CDR3 DNA reads TGCGCCAGCAGCATCCAAGCGGGGGAGAACAATGAGCAGTTCTTC. Its translation is CASSIQAGENNEQFF.

This clonotype was seen many times. The chain uses TRBV4-3 and TRBJ1-4; D remains unclear. CDR1 is LGHNA, CDR2 YSLEER, per germline. There are 13 residues in the CDR3. V was shortened by 1 base and J by 4 bases, with 4 bases between the two germline ends. CDR3 bases: TGCGCCAGCAGCCAAGCGTTTAATGAAAAACTGTTTTTT. It specifies CASSQAFNEKLFF.

A few counts support this clonotype. The chain combines TRBV10-3 with TRBJ2-3; D remains unclear. This CDR3 has 16 residues. Germline assignment: CDR1 ENHRY and CDR2 SYGVKD. The V end was cut by 0 bases, the J end by 2 bases, with 12 bases between. CDR3 amino acids: CAISESGSLNTDTQYF. The DNA of the CDR3 is TGTGCCATCAGTGAGTCGGGCAGCCTCAACACAGATACGCAGTATTTT.

As regards this clonotype: Just one base apart from a much larger clone, this may be a read error. This chain uses TRBV12-3 or TRBV12-4 with TRBJ2-6; weak D call: TRBD1 (5 bases). The CDR3 extends over 15 amino acids. CDR3 bases: TGTGCCAGCAGTTTAAAAGTCTCTGGGGCCAACGCCCTGACTTTC. The encoded protein is CASSLKVSGANALTF.

This clonotype was seen at least ten times. The gene calls are TRBV18 and TRBJ2-1; the D gene is possibly TRBD2 (6 bases). V lost 0 bases to trimming and J lost 10 bases, with 10 bases between them. The germline CDR1 and CDR2 sequences are KGHSH and LQKENI. This CDR3 has 13 amino acids. The chain's CDR3 is CASSPPDGGEQFF. The CDR3 region has the DNA TGTGCCAGCTCACCACCGGATGGGGGGGAGCAGTTCTTC.

This clonotype was recorded at least ten times. CDR3 bases: TGTGCCAGCAGTTTGGGTGGGGGGGCGTTCGTGCAGTTCTTC. It specifies CASSLGGGAFVQFF. The chain combines TRBV12-3 or TRBV12-4 with TRBJ2-1; D perhaps matches TRBD2 (7 bases). Trimming stripped 3 bases from V and 12 bases from J, with 18 bases between. The CDR3 is 14 residues long.

The V and J genes are TRBV6-5 and TRBJ1-5, with D hard to call. CDR3 length: 14 residues. Deletions cut 0 bases from V and 4 bases from J, with 7 bases between. CDR1 and CDR2 (germline): MNHEY, SVGAGI. The DNA of the CDR3 is TGTGCCAGCAGTTACTCGGGAGTAAATCAGCCCCAGCATTTT. Amino acid sequence: CASSYSGVNQPQHF.

Concerning this clonotype itself: The CDR3 does not end in the conserved phenylalanine or tryptophan, so this is likely a read error. The chain is built from TRBV10-2 and TRBJ1-3; D is uncertain. The V end was cut by 9 bases, the J end by 0 bases, with 9 bases between. Germline V lookup: CDR1 WSHSY, CDR2 SAAADI. The CDR3 has 13 amino acids. The CDR3 DNA follows: TGCGCCAGTCTCGTAGACTCTGGAAACACCATATATTCT. As protein: CASLVDSGNTIYS.

This chain joins TRBV5-4 and TRBJ2-5; D gene unclear. Germline values: CDR1 SGHNT, CDR2 YYREEE (reference sequence). The CDR3 is 18 amino acids. V lost 0 bases and J lost 3, with 21 bases in between. CDR3 in DNA: TGTGCCAGCAGCTTGGTCTATGTTATGGCCGCACGTGAAGAGACCCAGTACTTC. Translated: CASSLVYVMAAREETQYF. Filled out from reference TRBV5-4 and TRBJ2-5, the complete variable domain reads ETGVTQSPTHLIKTRGQQVTLRCSSQSGHNTVSWYQQALGQGPQFIFQYYREEENGRGNFPPRFSGLQFPNYSSELNVNALELDDSALYLCASSLVYVMAAREETQYFGPGTRLLVL.

Comments on this clonotype: Given a much more abundant clone one base away, this may be a read error. The chain has TRBV18 and TRBJ1-2; D is unresolved. The length of the CDR3 is 14 residues. The germline CDR1 and CDR2 sequences are KGHSH and LQKENI. CDR3 bases: TGTGCCGGCTCACCACGGTGGCAGATCTATGGCTACACCTTC. Protein: CAGSPRWQIYGYTF.

This chain joins TRBV7-8 and TRBJ1-1; D uncertain. CDR1 SGHVS and CDR2 FQNEAQ come from the germline V gene. CDR3 length: 14 residues. V lost 2 bases to trimming and J lost 0 bases, with 7 bases between them. CDR3 loop: CASSLTELNTEAFF. DNA for the CDR3: TGTGCCAGCAGCTTAACTGAGTTGAACACTGAAGCTTTCTTT.

The chain has TRBV6-2 or TRBV6-3 and TRBJ1-6, with a tentative D call TRBD1 (6 bases). The ends were cut back, 7 bases at V and 5 bases at J, with 12 bases in the middle. This CDR3 has 14 residues. Germline V gene data show CDR1 as MNHEY and CDR2 as SVGEGT. The CDR3 coding sequence is TGTGCCAGCAAAATACAGGGAGATAATTCACCCCTCCACTTT. Its protein product is CASKIQGDNSPLHF.

This chain connects TRBV3-1 to TRBJ1-3; 7 bases are shared with TRBD1. V lost 2 bases, J lost 4 bases, and 14 bases stayed unmatched. Germline V CDR1 and CDR2: LGHDT, YNNKEL (reference sequence). This CDR3 spans 18 amino acids. The CDR3 nucleotides are TGTGCCAGCAGCCAACAACCAATTACAGGGGTGGAAGGAAACACCATATATTTT. It is translated as CASSQQPITGVEGNTIYF.